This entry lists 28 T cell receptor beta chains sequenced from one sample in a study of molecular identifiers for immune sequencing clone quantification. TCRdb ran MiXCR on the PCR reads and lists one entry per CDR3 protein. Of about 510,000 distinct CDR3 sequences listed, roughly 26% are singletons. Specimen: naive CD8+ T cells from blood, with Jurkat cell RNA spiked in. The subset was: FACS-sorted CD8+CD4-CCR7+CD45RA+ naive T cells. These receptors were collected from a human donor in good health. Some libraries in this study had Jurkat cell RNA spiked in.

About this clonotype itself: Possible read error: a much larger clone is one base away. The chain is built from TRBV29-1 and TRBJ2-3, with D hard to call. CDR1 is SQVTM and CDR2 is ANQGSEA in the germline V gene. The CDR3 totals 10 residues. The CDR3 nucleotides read TGCAGCGTTGTGGCGTATACGCAGTGTTTT. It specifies CSVVAYTQCF.

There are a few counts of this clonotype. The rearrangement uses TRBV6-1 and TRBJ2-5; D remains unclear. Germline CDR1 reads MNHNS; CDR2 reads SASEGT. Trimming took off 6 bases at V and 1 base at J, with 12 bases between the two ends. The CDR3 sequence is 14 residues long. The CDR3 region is CASRGIGSQETQYF. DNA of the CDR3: TGTGCCAGCAGAGGGATCGGATCCCAAGAGACCCAGTACTTC.

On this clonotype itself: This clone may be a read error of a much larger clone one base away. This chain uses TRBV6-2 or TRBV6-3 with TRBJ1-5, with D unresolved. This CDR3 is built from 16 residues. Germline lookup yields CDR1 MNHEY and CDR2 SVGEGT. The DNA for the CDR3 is TGTGCCGGCAGGACCAAGTCTGGCGGGCTCAGTCAGCCCCAGCATTTT. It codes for CAGRTKSGGLSQPQHF.

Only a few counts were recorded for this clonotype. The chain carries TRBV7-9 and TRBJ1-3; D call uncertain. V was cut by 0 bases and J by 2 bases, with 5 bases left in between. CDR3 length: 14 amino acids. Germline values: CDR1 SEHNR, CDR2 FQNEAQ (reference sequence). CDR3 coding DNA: TGTGCCAGCAGCTTAGCGAATACTGGAAACACCATATATTTT. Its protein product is CASSLANTGNTIYF.

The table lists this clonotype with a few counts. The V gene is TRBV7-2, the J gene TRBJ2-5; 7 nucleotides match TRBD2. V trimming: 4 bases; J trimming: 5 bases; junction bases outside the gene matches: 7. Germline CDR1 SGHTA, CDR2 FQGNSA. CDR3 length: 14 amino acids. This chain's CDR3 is CASSSSWEGETQYF. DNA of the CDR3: TGTGCCAGCAGCTCGTCGTGGGAGGGGGAGACCCAGTACTTC.

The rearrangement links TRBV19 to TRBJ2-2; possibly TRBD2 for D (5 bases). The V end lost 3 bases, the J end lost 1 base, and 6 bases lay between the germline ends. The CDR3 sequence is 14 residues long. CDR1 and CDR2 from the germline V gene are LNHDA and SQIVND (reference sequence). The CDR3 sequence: CASSMSGNTGELFF. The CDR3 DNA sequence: TGTGCCAGTAGTATGAGCGGGAACACCGGGGAGCTGTTTTTT.

In nucleotides, the CDR3 is TGTGCCTGGACTCTAGCGGGAGGATTCACAGATACGCAGTATTTT. Amino acid sequence: CAWTLAGGFTDTQYF. J is TRBJ2-3 and V is TRBV30; 11 nucleotides agree with TRBD2. Germline V gene lookup returns CDR1 GTSNPN and CDR2 SVGIG (reference sequence). CDR3 length: 15 residues. Germline trimming cut 4 bases from V and 2 bases from J; bases unmatched to any gene: 5.

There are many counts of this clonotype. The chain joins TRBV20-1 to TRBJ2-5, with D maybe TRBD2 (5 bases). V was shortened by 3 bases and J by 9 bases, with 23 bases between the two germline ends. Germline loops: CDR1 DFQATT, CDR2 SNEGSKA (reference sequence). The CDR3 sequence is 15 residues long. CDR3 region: CSASMKERPEEAQYF. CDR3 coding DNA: TGCAGTGCTAGTATGAAAGAAAGGCCGGAGGAGGCCCAGTACTTC.

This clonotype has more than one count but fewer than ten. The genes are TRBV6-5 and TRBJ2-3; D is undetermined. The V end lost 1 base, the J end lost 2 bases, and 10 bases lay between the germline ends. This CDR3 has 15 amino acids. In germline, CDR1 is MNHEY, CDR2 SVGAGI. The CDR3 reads CASSYFMGNTDTQYF. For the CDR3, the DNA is TGTGCCAGCAGTTACTTTATGGGGAACACAGATACGCAGTATTTT.

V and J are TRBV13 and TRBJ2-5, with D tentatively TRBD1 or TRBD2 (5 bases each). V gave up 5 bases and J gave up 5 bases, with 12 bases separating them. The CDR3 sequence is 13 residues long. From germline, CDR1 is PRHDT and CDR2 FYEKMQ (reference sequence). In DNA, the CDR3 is TGTGCCAGCAGCCCGGGACGGGTGGAGACCCAGTACTTC. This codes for CASSPGRVETQYF.

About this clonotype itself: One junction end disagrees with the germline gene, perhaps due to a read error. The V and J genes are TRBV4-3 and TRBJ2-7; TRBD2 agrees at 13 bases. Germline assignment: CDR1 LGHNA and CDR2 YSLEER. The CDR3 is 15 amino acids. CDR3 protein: CASSPGLAGPYEQCF. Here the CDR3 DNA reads TGCGCCAGCAGCCCGGGACTAGCGGGGCCCTACGAGCAGTGCTTC.

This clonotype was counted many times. CDR3 nucleotide sequence: TGCGCCAGCAGCCATAGACAGGGGGCGAACACTGAAGCTTTCTTT. This translates into CASSHRQGANTEAFF. The chain is built from TRBV4-1 and TRBJ1-1; 10 nucleotides agree with TRBD1. V was clipped by 3 bases and J by 1 base; unmatched bases: 2. This CDR3 comprises 15 residues. CDR1 is MGHRA and CDR2 is YSYEKL in the germline V gene.

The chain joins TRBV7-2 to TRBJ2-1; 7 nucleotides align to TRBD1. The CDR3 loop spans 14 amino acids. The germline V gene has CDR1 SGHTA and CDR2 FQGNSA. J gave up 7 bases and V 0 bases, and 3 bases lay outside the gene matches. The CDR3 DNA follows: TGTGCCAGCAGCTTAGCGAGGGGGCTGAATGAGCAGTTCTTC. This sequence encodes CASSLARGLNEQFF.

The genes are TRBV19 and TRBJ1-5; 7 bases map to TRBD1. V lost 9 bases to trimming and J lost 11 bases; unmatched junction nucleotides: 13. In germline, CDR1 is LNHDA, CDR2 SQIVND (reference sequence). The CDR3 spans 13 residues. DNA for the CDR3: TGTGCCAGCGGCAGGGGGTCCCCCGCGGCCCAGCATTTT. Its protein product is CASGRGSPAAQHF.

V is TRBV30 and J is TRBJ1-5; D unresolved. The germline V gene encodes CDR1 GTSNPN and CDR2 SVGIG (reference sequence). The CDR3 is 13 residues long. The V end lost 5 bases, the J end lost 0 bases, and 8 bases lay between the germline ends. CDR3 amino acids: CAWGDNSNQPQHF. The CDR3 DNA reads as TGTGCCTGGGGCGACAATAGCAATCAGCCCCAGCATTTT.

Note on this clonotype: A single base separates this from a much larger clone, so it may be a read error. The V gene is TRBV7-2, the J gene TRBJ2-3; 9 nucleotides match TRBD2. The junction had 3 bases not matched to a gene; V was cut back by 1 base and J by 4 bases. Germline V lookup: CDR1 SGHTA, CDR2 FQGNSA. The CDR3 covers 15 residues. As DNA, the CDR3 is TGTGCCAGCAGCTTAGAAGGACTAGCGCCAGATACGCAGTATTTT. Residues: CASSLEGLAPDTQYF. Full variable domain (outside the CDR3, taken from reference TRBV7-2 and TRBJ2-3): GAGVSQSPSNKVTEKGKDVELRCDPISGHTALYWYRQSLGQGLEFLIYFQGNSAPDKSGLPSDRFSAERTGGSVSTLTIQRTQQEDSAVYLCASSLEGLAPDTQYFGPGTRLTVL.

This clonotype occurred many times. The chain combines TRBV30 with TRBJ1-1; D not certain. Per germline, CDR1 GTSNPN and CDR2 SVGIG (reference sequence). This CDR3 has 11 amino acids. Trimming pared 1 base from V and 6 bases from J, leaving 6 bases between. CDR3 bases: TGTGCCTGGAGTGCGGGAGCTGAAGCTTTCTTT. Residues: CAWSAGAEAFF.

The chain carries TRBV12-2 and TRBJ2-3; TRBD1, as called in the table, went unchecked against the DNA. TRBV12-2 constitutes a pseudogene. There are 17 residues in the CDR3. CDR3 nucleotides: TGTGCAAGTCGCTTACGGGGCGGAGTAATAAGCACAGATACGCAGTATTTT. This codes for CASRLRGGVISTDTQYF.

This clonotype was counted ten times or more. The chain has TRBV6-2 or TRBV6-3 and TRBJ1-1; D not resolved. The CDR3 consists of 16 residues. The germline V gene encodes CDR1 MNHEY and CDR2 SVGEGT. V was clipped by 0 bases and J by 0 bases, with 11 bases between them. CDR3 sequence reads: CASSYSAASMNTEAFF. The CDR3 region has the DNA TGTGCCAGCAGTTACTCGGCTGCCTCTATGAACACTGAAGCTTTCTTT.

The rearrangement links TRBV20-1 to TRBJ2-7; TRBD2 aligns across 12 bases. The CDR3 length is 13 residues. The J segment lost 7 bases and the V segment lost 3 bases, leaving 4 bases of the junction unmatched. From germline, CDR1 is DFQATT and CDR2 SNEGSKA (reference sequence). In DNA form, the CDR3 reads TGCAGTGCTAGGACTAGCGGGAGTTTTGAGCAGTACTTC. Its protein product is CSARTSGSFEQYF.

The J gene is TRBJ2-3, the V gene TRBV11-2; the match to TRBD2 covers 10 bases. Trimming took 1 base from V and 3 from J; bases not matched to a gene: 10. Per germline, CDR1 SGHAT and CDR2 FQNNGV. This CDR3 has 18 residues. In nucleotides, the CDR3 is TGTGCCAGCAGCTTAGCAGCGAGCGGGGGGGCGTGGACAGATACGCAGTATTTT. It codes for CASSLAASGGAWTDTQYF.

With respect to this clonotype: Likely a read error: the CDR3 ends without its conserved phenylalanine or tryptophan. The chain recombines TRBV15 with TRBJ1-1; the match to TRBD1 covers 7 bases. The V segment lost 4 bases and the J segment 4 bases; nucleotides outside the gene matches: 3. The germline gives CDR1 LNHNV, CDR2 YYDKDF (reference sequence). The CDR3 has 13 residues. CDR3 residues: CATSTRTGTEAFY. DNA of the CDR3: TGTGCCACCAGCACCCGGACAGGCACTGAAGCTTTCTAT.

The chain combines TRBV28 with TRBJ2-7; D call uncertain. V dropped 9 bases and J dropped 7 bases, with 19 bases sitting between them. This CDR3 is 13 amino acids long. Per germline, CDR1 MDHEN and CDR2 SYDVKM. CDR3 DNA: TGTGCCAGTCTCGGGCTCCGGATAGGTGAGCAGTACTTC. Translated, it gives CASLGLRIGEQYF.

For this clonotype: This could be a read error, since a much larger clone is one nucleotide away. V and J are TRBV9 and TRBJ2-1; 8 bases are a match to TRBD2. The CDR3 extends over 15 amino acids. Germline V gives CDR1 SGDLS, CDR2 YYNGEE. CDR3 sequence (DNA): TGTGCCAGCAGCGTAGGCGGGAGGACCTACAATGAGAAGTTCTTC. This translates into CASSVGGRTYNEKFF. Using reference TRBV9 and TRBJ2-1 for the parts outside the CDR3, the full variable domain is DSGVTQTPKHLITATGQRVTLRCSPRSGDLSVYWYQQSLDQGLQFLIQYYNGEERAKGNILERFSAQQFPDLHSELNLSSLELGDSALYFCASSVGGRTYNEKFFGPGTRLTVL.

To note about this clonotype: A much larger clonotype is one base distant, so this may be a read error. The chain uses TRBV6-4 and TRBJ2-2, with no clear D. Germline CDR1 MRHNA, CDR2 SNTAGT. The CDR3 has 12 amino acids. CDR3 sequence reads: CASSDSAGELFF. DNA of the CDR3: TGTGCCAGCAGTGACTCTGCCGGCGAGCTGTTTTTT.

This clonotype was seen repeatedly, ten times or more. In nucleotides, the CDR3 is TGCGCCAGCAGCTTAAGTGGGGAGCTTGTCGAAGTGATTGAGACCCAGTACTTC. Translating it yields CASSLSGELVEVIETQYF. V usage is TRBV5-1 and J usage is TRBJ2-5; maybe TRBD2 (5 bases). CDR1 and CDR2 (germline): SGHRS, YFSETQ. CDR3 length equals 18 residues. The ends were cut back, 2 bases at V and 5 bases at J, with 25 bases in the middle.

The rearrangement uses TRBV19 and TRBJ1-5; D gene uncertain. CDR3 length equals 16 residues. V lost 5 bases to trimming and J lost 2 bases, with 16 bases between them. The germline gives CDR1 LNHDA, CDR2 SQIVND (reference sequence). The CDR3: CASSRSRRAGNQPQHF. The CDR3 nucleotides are TGTGCCAGTAGTCGCTCCCGACGGGCCGGCAATCAGCCCCAGCATTTT.

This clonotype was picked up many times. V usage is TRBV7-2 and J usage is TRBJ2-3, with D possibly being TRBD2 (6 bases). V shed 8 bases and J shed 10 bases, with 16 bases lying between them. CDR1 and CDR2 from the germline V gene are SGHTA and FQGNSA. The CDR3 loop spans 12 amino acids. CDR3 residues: CASHSAGNPQYF. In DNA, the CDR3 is TGTGCCAGCCATTCCGCGGGAAATCCGCAGTATTTT. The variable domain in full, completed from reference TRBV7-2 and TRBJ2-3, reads GAGVSQSPSNKVTEKGKDVELRCDPISGHTALYWYRQSLGQGLEFLIYFQGNSAPDKSGLPSDRFSAERTGGSVSTLTIQRTQQEDSAVYLCASHSAGNPQYFGPGTRLTVL.